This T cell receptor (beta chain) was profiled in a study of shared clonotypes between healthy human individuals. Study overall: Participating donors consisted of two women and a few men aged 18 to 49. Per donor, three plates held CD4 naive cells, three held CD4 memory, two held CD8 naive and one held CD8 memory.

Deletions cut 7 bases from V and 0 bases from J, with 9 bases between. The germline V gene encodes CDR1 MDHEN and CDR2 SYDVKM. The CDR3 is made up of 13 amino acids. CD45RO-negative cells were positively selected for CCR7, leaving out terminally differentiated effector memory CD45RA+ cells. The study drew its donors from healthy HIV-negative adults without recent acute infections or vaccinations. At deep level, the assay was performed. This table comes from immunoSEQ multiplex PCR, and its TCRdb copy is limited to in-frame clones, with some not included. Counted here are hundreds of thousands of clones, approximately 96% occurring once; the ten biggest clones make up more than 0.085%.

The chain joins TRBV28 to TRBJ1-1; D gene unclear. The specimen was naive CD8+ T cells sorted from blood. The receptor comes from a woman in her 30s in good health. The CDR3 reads CASTALLNTEAFF. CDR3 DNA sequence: TGTGCCAGCACAGCCCTTTTGAACACTGAAGCTTTCTTT. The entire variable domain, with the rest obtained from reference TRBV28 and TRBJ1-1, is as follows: DVKVTQSSRYLVKRTGEKVFLECVQDMDHENMFWYRQDPGLGLRLIYFSYDVKMKEKGDIPEGYSVSREKKERFSLILESASTNQTSMYLCASTALLNTEAFFGQGTRLTVV.